This T cell receptor (beta chain) was observed in a study of shared clonotypes between healthy human individuals. V dropped 3 bases and J dropped 2 bases, with 15 bases sitting between them. The length of the CDR3 is 16 residues. Germline CDR1 is SGHNT and CDR2 is YYREEE (reference sequence). The unsorted samples had some 83 million PBMCs used for genomic DNA. In this sample, this clone turned up many times. The test was conducted at deep level. The data were produced by immunoSEQ multiplex PCR, yet TCRdb's version contains in-frame clones alone and is incomplete. The sample shows about 480,000 clones, almost 80% of them seen only once.

The receptor's source is a woman aged 40-49 years in good health. Some clones in this sample may be carry-over from other donors' samples. The rearrangement joins TRBV5-4 to TRBJ1-3, with D hard to call. The sample was PBMCs. CDR3 nucleotide sequence: TGTGCCAGCAGCTCCACCATTTCACAGACTGGAAACACCATATATTTT. This codes for CASSSTISQTGNTIYF.